Below are 27 T cell receptor beta chains sequenced from a single sample in a study of post-analysis software for immune sequencing data. Notes on the study in general: Roughly 5 TRBV segments (TRBV5-6, TRBV5-1 and TRBV20-1 among them) occurred more frequently in patients than in controls.

Their antigens remain unidentified. Researchers reported that TCR beta cDNA libraries carried unique molecular identifiers. MiXCR, applied by TCRdb to the PCR reads, yields one record per CDR3 protein. Altogether roughly 200,000 distinct CDR3 sequences are present, approximately 30% being singletons, with the ten largest covering around 3.2%. The sequencing sample was made of blood. The receptor set was obtained from a girl aged 2 to 17 with multiple sclerosis.

The sample holds a few counts of this clonotype. V gene TRBV20-1 combines with J gene TRBJ1-1, with D perhaps TRBD1 (5 bases). Per germline, CDR1 DFQATT and CDR2 SNEGSKA (reference sequence). The CDR3 contains 11 residues. V lost 4 bases, J lost 8 bases, and 11 bases lay in between. The CDR3 here is CSAKLRQEAFF. CDR3 DNA sequence: TGCAGTGCTAAGTTACGACAGGAAGCTTTCTTT.

There are many counts of this clonotype. V gene TRBV5-1 combines with J gene TRBJ1-2, with 8 nucleotides matching TRBD1. Germline V CDR1 and CDR2: SGHRS, YFSETQ. With V trimmed by 2 bases and J by 6 bases, 9 bases remained unmatched. The length of the CDR3 is 15 residues. The CDR3 is CASSFSPGGADGYTF. The CDR3, as DNA: TGCGCCAGCAGCTTTTCCCCAGGGGGCGCGGATGGCTACACCTTC.

This clonotype was detected only a few times. The rearrangement uses TRBV5-1 and TRBJ2-2; TRBD1 matches at 8 bases. The V gene end was trimmed by 5 bases and the J gene end by 3 bases; junction bases not matched to a gene: 9. This CDR3 has 16 amino acids. The germline V gene encodes CDR1 SGHRS and CDR2 YFSETQ. CDR3 DNA sequence: TGCGCCAGCAGTACGACAGGGGACCCTTACACCGGGGAGCTGTTTTTT. It codes for CASSTTGDPYTGELFF.

This chain uses TRBV11-1 with TRBJ2-1, with a weak D call TRBD1 (6 bases). The germline V and J ends were trimmed by 5 bases and 2 bases, with 13 bases remaining between them. The CDR3 length is 15 residues. Germline lookup yields CDR1 SGHAT and CDR2 FQDESV (reference sequence). The CDR3 here is CASSPRGPPYNEQFF. CDR3 bases: TGTGCCAGCAGCCCCAGGGGACCCCCCTACAATGAGCAGTTCTTC.

This clonotype was observed at least ten times. The chain is built from TRBV29-1 and TRBJ1-2, with TRBD1 matching over 8 bases. This CDR3 is 13 amino acids long. The trim removed 4 bases at V and 8 bases at J, leaving 9 bases unmatched. Germline values: CDR1 SQVTM, CDR2 ANQGSEA. The CDR3 protein is CSVVLGQGSGYTF. In DNA form, the CDR3 reads TGCAGCGTTGTCCTTGGACAGGGAAGCGGCTACACCTTC.

This clonotype was detected a few times. The chain couples TRBV12-3 or TRBV12-4 to TRBJ1-1; D uncertain. The CDR3 sequence is 13 residues long. Between the trimmed V and J ends, which lost 7 bases and 12 bases, there was a span of 21 bases. In nucleotides, the CDR3 is TGTGCCAGCACCATCAGCCCCCCCGGTCGGACTTTCTTT. As protein: CASTISPPGRTFF.

In regard to this clonotype: This may come from a read error, since a much larger clone is one base off. The genes are TRBV20-1 and TRBJ2-7; D may be TRBD2 (5 bases). The germline CDR1 and CDR2 sequences are DFQATT and SNEGSKA (reference sequence). This CDR3 spans 14 amino acids. CDR3 nucleotide sequence: TGCAGTACTAGTTATAGGACCGGACGACCTGAGCAGTACTTC. It yields the protein CSTSYRTGRPEQYF.

This clonotype was counted between two and nine times. V is TRBV7-6 and J is TRBJ1-1, with 9 bases matching TRBD1. The CDR3 length is 16 residues. Germline values: CDR1 SGHVS, CDR2 FNYEAQ. Trimming removed 5 bases from V and 0 bases from J; junction bases left unmatched: 7. CDR3 loop: CASSPDRGNMNTEAFF. The CDR3 DNA reads TGTGCCAGCAGCCCCGACAGGGGGAACATGAACACTGAAGCTTTCTTT.

This chain uses TRBV12-3 or TRBV12-4 with TRBJ1-5; no clear D. This CDR3 has 12 amino acids. Trimming removed 6 bases at V and 7 bases at J, with 10 bases between. CDR3 DNA: TGTGCCAGCAGCACATTGGGGCAGCCCCAGCATTTT. This translates into CASSTLGQPQHF.

The table lists this clonotype with a few counts. This chain joins TRBV6-5 and TRBJ2-4, with D maybe TRBD2 (5 bases). This CDR3 region has 14 residues. The germline V gene encodes CDR1 MNHEY and CDR2 SVGAGI. Trimming took off 5 bases at V and 0 bases at J, with 8 bases between the two ends. This chain's CDR3 is CASSPGVAKNIQYF. As DNA, the CDR3 is TGTGCCAGCAGTCCCGGGGTAGCCAAAAACATTCAGTACTTC.

This clonotype was seen more than once but under ten times. V gene TRBV3-1 combines with J gene TRBJ2-7; perhaps TRBD2 as D (6 bases). The V gene's germline CDR1 is LGHDT and CDR2 YNNKEL (reference sequence). V shed 5 bases and J shed 6 bases, with 17 bases lying between them. CDR3 size: 14 residues. The CDR3 loop is CASSVLAGSGEQYF. The DNA for the CDR3 is TGTGCCAGCAGCGTCCTGGCGGGTAGCGGCGAGCAGTACTTC.

This clonotype has a handful of counts. This chain connects TRBV5-5 to TRBJ2-1, with 10 bases lining up with TRBD1. Per germline, CDR1 SGHKS and CDR2 YYEKEE (reference sequence). CDR3 size: 19 residues. Trimming removed 0 bases from V and 1 base from J; junction bases left unmatched: 10. The CDR3 bases are TGTGCCAGCAGCTTGGGCGTTGGCGACAGGGGGCTTTCCTACAATGAGCAGTTCTTC. As protein: CASSLGVGDRGLSYNEQFF.

This clonotype showed up many times. V is TRBV29-1 and J is TRBJ2-1; a possible D gene is TRBD2 (6 bases). Germline CDR1 SQVTM, CDR2 ANQGSEA. The V gene lost 4 bases and the J gene lost 3 bases, with 10 bases spanning the gap. The CDR3 runs 13 residues. The CDR3 sequence is CSVGGSGYNEQFF. The CDR3 nucleotides are TGCAGCGTTGGCGGTAGCGGCTACAATGAGCAGTTCTTC.

The chain links TRBV28 to TRBJ1-1; D remains unclear. V lost 4 bases, J lost 0 bases, and 9 bases lay in between. Germline V CDR1 and CDR2: MDHEN, SYDVKM. The CDR3 runs 14 residues. Written as DNA, the CDR3 is TGTGCCAGCAGTTCGGCGAAGTTGAACACTGAAGCTTTCTTT. Residues: CASSSAKLNTEAFF. The entire variable domain, with the rest obtained from reference TRBV28 and TRBJ1-1, is as follows: DVKVTQSSRYLVKRTGEKVFLECVQDMDHENMFWYRQDPGLGLRLIYFSYDVKMKEKGDIPEGYSVSREKKERFSLILESASTNQTSMYLCASSSAKLNTEAFFGQGTRLTVV.

This clonotype came up a few times. The chain is built from TRBV28 and TRBJ2-7; 8 bases fit TRBD2. The CDR3 is 14 amino acids. Germline CDR1 is MDHEN and CDR2 is SYDVKM. V dropped 6 bases and J dropped 6; count of bases not matched to a gene: 10. For the CDR3, the DNA is TGTGCCAGCAGGCGACTAACGGGAGGGTCCGAGCAGTACTTC. This codes for CASRRLTGGSEQYF.

This clonotype was picked up many times. The chain is built from TRBV5-1 and TRBJ2-7, with D possibly matching TRBD1 (5 bases). Germline V gives CDR1 SGHRS, CDR2 YFSETQ. The CDR3 is 13 amino acids. The V end lost 4 bases, the J end lost 3 bases, and 11 bases lay between the germline ends. The CDR3 region is CASSLTAFYEQYF. The CDR3 nucleotides are TGCGCCAGCAGCCTGACAGCTTTCTACGAGCAGTACTTC.

This clonotype showed up many times. This chain links TRBV20-1 with TRBJ1-2; no reliable D call. Looked up from germline, CDR1 is DFQATT and CDR2 is SNEGSKA (reference sequence). This CDR3 is 13 amino acids long. V lost 3 bases and J 7 bases, leaving 15 bases between the germline ends. The CDR3 DNA reads as TGCAGTGCTAGGGACCCATCATCCCGTGGCTACACCTTC. Its translation: CSARDPSSRGYTF.

Regarding this clonotype: One base away lies a much larger clone, so this may be a sequencing read error. The V call is TRBV7-8, the J call TRBJ1-2; TRBD1 might be the D (5 bases). The CDR3 length is 15 residues. Germline CDR1 reads SGHVS; CDR2 reads FQNEAQ. The CDR3 here is CAGSSPGRTNYGYTF. DNA for the CDR3: TGTGCCGGCAGCTCTCCGGGACGGACAAACTATGGCTACACCTTC.

This clonotype was seen at least ten times. The V and J genes are TRBV12-3 or TRBV12-4 and TRBJ2-1; D gene ambiguous. CDR3 length: 14 residues. V was clipped by 5 bases and J by 2 bases, with 10 bases between them. This CDR3 is CASSPLHTYNEQFF. The CDR3 nucleotides are TGTGCCAGCAGTCCACTACATACCTACAATGAGCAGTTCTTC.

This clonotype was detected once. A read error may explain this, as a much larger clone is one base away. This rearrangement joins TRBV5-1 to TRBJ2-4, with D tentatively TRBD2 (5 bases). Near its end, the DNA agrees better with TRBJ2-7, so the J call may be wrong. Germline lookup yields CDR1 SGHRS and CDR2 YFSETQ. The CDR3 runs to 14 residues. The CDR3 DNA reads TGCGCCAGCAGCTTGGCCCTAGAGGGCCACGAGCAGTACTTC. As protein: CASSLALEGHEQYF.

This clonotype was counted many times. The chain recombines TRBV6-1 with TRBJ1-1; D may be TRBD1 (6 bases). Germline V gene sequence: CDR1 MNHNS, CDR2 SASEGT. The CDR3 covers 14 residues. V was trimmed by 8 bases and J by 2 bases, leaving 15 bases between them. The CDR3 DNA sequence: TGTGCCAGCCGAGGGGGGCTCGGAAACACTGAAGCTTTCTTT. Amino acid sequence: CASRGGLGNTEAFF.

This clonotype was seen a handful of times. This rearrangement joins TRBV6-5 to TRBJ1-6; D is perhaps TRBD1 (6 bases). V lost 5 bases to trimming and J lost 8 bases, with 10 bases between them. CDR1 is MNHEY, CDR2 SVGAGI, per germline. The CDR3 covers 13 residues. Here the CDR3 DNA reads TGTGCCAGCAGTCCGAGGGGGGATTCACCCCTCCACTTT. Translated, it gives CASSPRGDSPLHF.

The sample holds many counts of this clonotype. The rearrangement joins TRBV7-8 to TRBJ2-7; D gene ambiguous. Per the germline V gene, CDR1 is SGHVS and CDR2 is FQNEAQ. The CDR3 loop spans 14 amino acids. V lost 5 bases to trimming and J lost 2 bases, with 13 bases between them. DNA of the CDR3: TGTGCCAGCAGCCCCCGTGCGGCAACCTACGAGCAGTACTTC. Its translation is CASSPRAATYEQYF.

On this clonotype: Possible read error: a much larger clone is one base away. This chain connects TRBV27 to TRBJ2-5, with 9 bases lining up with TRBD1. The end of the DNA is better explained by TRBJ2-1, so the J call may be wrong. Germline V gene data show CDR1 as MNHEY and CDR2 as SMNVEV (reference sequence). The CDR3 runs to 15 residues. The chain's CDR3 is CASSQRRDREETQFF. The CDR3 coding sequence is TGTGCCAGCAGTCAACGCCGGGACAGGGAAGAGACCCAGTTCTTC.

Note on this clonotype: At one of its ends the junction is not consistent with the germline gene, which may arise from a read error. The V call is TRBV18, the J call TRBJ2-7, with D maybe TRBD2 (6 bases). The CDR3 spans 15 residues. CDR1 is KGHSH, CDR2 LQKENI, per germline. The CDR3 here is CTSSPLEGSSYEQYF. The CDR3 region has the DNA TGTACCAGCTCACCACTGGAGGGGAGCTCCTACGAGCAGTACTTC.

This clonotype was observed at least ten times. This chain links TRBV6-5 with TRBJ2-1; 7 bases agree with TRBD1. J gave up 0 bases and V 7 bases, and 12 bases lay outside the gene matches. The CDR3 is made up of 17 amino acids. The germline V gene encodes CDR1 MNHEY and CDR2 SVGAGI. CDR3 protein: CASTKGASTLSYNEQFF. DNA for the CDR3: TGTGCCAGCACTAAGGGGGCTAGCACTCTCTCCTACAATGAGCAGTTCTTC.

The J gene is TRBJ1-2, the V gene TRBV13; D may be TRBD1 (5 bases). In germline, CDR1 is PRHDT, CDR2 FYEKMQ (reference sequence). The CDR3 is made up of 14 amino acids. V lost 5 bases and J 9 bases, leaving 19 bases between the germline ends. CDR3 in amino acids: CASSPRRAGLSYTF. The CDR3 DNA reads TGTGCCAGCAGCCCCCGCCGGGCAGGGTTGAGCTACACCTTC.